Below are 20 T cell receptor beta chains sequenced from a single sample in a study of T cells in tuberculosis. The protocol was immunoSEQ multiplex PCR, while the TCRdb copy is restricted to in-frame clones and leaves out a portion. This table has roughly 29,000 clones, 93% appearing once. Sequenced sample: PBMCs. These receptors all come from a donor aged 10-29 years with latent tuberculosis or without tuberculosis infection.

This chain joins TRBV27 and TRBJ1-5, with D hard to call. The V gene's germline CDR1 is MNHEY and CDR2 SMNVEV (reference sequence). CDR3 length: 15 amino acids. Trimming removed 5 bases at V and 4 bases at J, with 15 bases between. DNA of the CDR3: TGTGCCAGCAGTCCCATCGGGTCCATTAATCAGCCCCAGCATTTT. It is translated as CASSPIGSINQPQHF.

The chain links TRBV6-5 to TRBJ2-7; TRBD1 matches at 7 bases. Trimming at V came to 6 bases and at J to 4 bases, leaving 6 bases not matched to a gene. CDR3 length: 13 residues. The germline V gene encodes CDR1 MNHEY and CDR2 SVGAGI. This chain's CDR3 is CASRPRTGYEQYF. The DNA of the CDR3 is TGTGCCAGCAGACCCCGGACAGGTTACGAGCAGTACTTC.

This clone was found once. The genes are TRBV9 and TRBJ1-2; 7 bases map to TRBD1. This CDR3 contains 15 residues. The germline V gene has CDR1 SGDLS and CDR2 YYNGEE. V gave up 5 bases and J gave up 6 bases; unmatched junction bases: 13. CDR3: CASSPNDRVINGYTF. CDR3 nucleotides: TGTGCCAGCAGTCCTAATGACAGGGTAATCAATGGCTACACCTTC.

The chain carries TRBV19 and TRBJ2-7, with TRBD1 identical over 9 bases. V shed 3 bases and J 1 base; nucleotides not matched to a gene: 1. This CDR3 region has 14 residues. Looked up from germline, CDR1 is LNHDA and CDR2 is SQIVND (reference sequence). CDR3 DNA sequence: TGTGCCAGTAGTATGGGACAGGGATCCTACGAGCAGTACTTC. It is translated as CASSMGQGSYEQYF. Based on the CDR3 plus reference TRBV19 and TRBJ2-7, the full variable domain is DGGITQSPKYLFRKEGQNVTLSCEQNLNHDAMYWYRQDPGQGLRLIYYSQIVNDFQKGDIAEGYSVSREKKESFPLTVTSAQKNPTAFYLCASSMGQGSYEQYFGPGTRLTVT.

V is TRBV14 and J is TRBJ1-4; a possible D gene is TRBD1 (5 bases). The germline CDR1 and CDR2 sequences are SGHDN and FVKESK. CDR3 size: 15 residues. V dropped 8 bases and J dropped 8 bases, with 21 bases sitting between them. This chain's CDR3 is CASGPHGRVSEKLFF. Here the CDR3 DNA reads TGTGCCAGCGGTCCACATGGCAGGGTGTCCGAAAAACTGTTTTTT.

The rearrangement links TRBV4-1 to TRBJ2-1, with D possibly being TRBD2 (5 bases). V was cut by 0 bases and J by 1 base, with 16 bases left in between. The CDR3 sequence is 18 residues long. Per the germline V gene, CDR1 is MGHRA and CDR2 is YSYEKL. CDR3 DNA: TGCGCCAGCAGCCAAGATCTTCGGAGGAGCGAGTCCTACAATGAGCAGTTCTTC. Residues: CASSQDLRRSESYNEQFF.

This clone came up once. The chain recombines TRBV2 with TRBJ1-2; no clear D. V dropped 0 bases and J dropped 7 bases, with 9 bases sitting between them. Germline loops: CDR1 SNHLY, CDR2 FYNNEI. CDR3 length equals 13 residues. The CDR3 loop is CASSEAGGPGYTF. The CDR3 bases are TGTGCCAGCAGTGAAGCGGGAGGTCCTGGCTACACCTTC.

J is TRBJ2-7 and V is TRBV7-6, with a possible D match to TRBD1 (5 bases). Germline assignment: CDR1 SGHVS and CDR2 FNYEAQ. V lost 2 bases and J 5 bases, leaving 16 bases between the germline ends. The CDR3 has 15 amino acids. CDR3: CASSLLQGKYHEQYF. In nucleotides, the CDR3 is TGTGCCAGCAGCTTACTTCAGGGAAAGTACCACGAGCAGTACTTC. Variable domain in full (rest from reference TRBV7-6 and TRBJ2-7): GAGVSQSPRYKVTKRGQDVALRCDPISGHVSLYWYRQALGQGPEFLTYFNYEAQQDKSGLPNDRFSAERPEGSISTLTIQRTEQRDSAMYRCASSLLQGKYHEQYFGPGTRLTVT.

The chain employs TRBV5-5 and TRBJ1-1; D is perhaps TRBD1 (6 bases). The CDR3 spans 13 residues. Germline CDR1 SGHKS, CDR2 YYEKEE (reference sequence). V lost 1 base and J 5 bases, leaving 9 bases between the germline ends. The CDR3 is CASSLQGKTEAFF. In DNA form, the CDR3 reads TGTGCCAGCAGCTTGCAGGGGAAAACTGAAGCTTTCTTT.

The rearrangement joins TRBV19 to TRBJ2-2; 7 bases are a match to TRBD2. With V trimmed by 3 bases and J by 4 bases, 5 bases remained unmatched. Germline CDR1 is LNHDA and CDR2 is SQIVND (reference sequence). The CDR3 spans 15 residues. CDR3 amino acids: CASSMDPGGTGELFF. CDR3 nucleotides: TGTGCCAGTAGTATGGATCCGGGGGGCACCGGGGAGCTGTTTTTT.

The rearrangement uses TRBV7-2 and TRBJ2-5, with D maybe TRBD2 (6 bases). The germline V gene has CDR1 SGHTA and CDR2 FQGNSA. The V end was cut by 5 bases, the J end by 4 bases, with 14 bases between. The CDR3 length is 14 residues. CDR3 in amino acids: CASSAQGGAETQYF. As DNA, the CDR3 is TGTGCCAGCAGCGCGCAGGGAGGCGCAGAGACCCAGTACTTC.

This clone was seen just once. This chain joins TRBV27 and TRBJ1-2; 7 nucleotides match TRBD1. CDR3 length: 16 amino acids. Germline V gene lookup returns CDR1 MNHEY and CDR2 SMNVEV (reference sequence). The J segment lost 0 bases and the V segment lost 5 bases, leaving 9 bases of the junction unmatched. CDR3 coding DNA: TGTGCCAGCAGTCGGGACAGTCAAGCTTCTAACTATGGCTACACCTTC. It yields the protein CASSRDSQASNYGYTF.

This clone occurred once. The rearrangement joins TRBV5-1 to TRBJ2-7; perhaps TRBD1 as D (7 bases). V was cut by 0 bases and J by 2 bases, with 12 bases left in between. This CDR3 region has 15 residues. The V gene's germline CDR1 is SGHRS and CDR2 YFSETQ. This CDR3 is CASSLVQGRTYEQYF. The CDR3 bases are TGCGCCAGCAGCTTGGTACAGGGGAGGACCTACGAGCAGTACTTC.

This chain joins TRBV6-4 and TRBJ1-5; D not certain. CDR3 length: 16 residues. Deletions cut 4 bases from V and 4 bases from J, with 17 bases between. Germline CDR1 reads MRHNA; CDR2 reads SNTAGT. The DNA for the CDR3 is TGTGCCAGCAGTGGGCAGCGCCGCTGGGAGAATCAGCCCCAGCATTTT. Its translation: CASSGQRRWENQPQHF.

The J gene is TRBJ1-1, the V gene TRBV7-5; TRBD1 is taken as the D call from the table, unchecked against the DNA. TRBV7-5 is listed as a pseudogene. CDR3 size: 16 residues. Written as DNA, the CDR3 is TGTGCCAGAAGCCCCAGCCCAGACAGGGGTGGGACTGAAGCTTTCTTT. It codes for CARSPSPDRGGTEAFF.

This chain connects TRBV5-5 to TRBJ1-3; 10 bases line up with TRBD1. CDR3 length equals 16 residues. CDR1 and CDR2 (germline): SGHKS, YYEKEE (reference sequence). Trimming took 3 bases from V and 4 from J; bases not matched to a gene: 7. The DNA for the CDR3 is TGTGCCAGCAGCTGGGGGACAGGGGAGCGGGGAAACACCATATATTTT. Protein product: CASSWGTGERGNTIYF.

The chain joins TRBV19 to TRBJ2-1; 9 bases match TRBD1. CDR3 length: 15 residues. Germline lookup yields CDR1 LNHDA and CDR2 SQIVND (reference sequence). J lost 4 bases, V lost 3 bases, and 4 bases had no gene match. CDR3 DNA sequence: TGTGCCAGTAGTATCGACAGGGGGGGGTACAATGAGCAGTTCTTC. This translates into CASSIDRGGYNEQFF.

This chain joins TRBV11-2 and TRBJ1-1; unclear D gene. Germline lookup yields CDR1 SGHAT and CDR2 FQNNGV. V was shortened by 3 bases and J by 3 bases, with 8 bases between the two germline ends. This CDR3 spans 13 amino acids. Here the CDR3 DNA reads TGTGCCAGCAGCTTTCTCCAGGACACTGAAGCTTTCTTT. Its protein product is CASSFLQDTEAFF.

The V call is TRBV6-4, the J call TRBJ2-1, with 9 bases fitting TRBD1. The V and J ends lost 4 bases and 5 bases, in that order; junction bases with no gene match: 3. CDR3 size: 14 residues. Per germline, CDR1 MRHNA and CDR2 SNTAGT. The CDR3 DNA is TGTGCCAGCAGTGTTGGGACAGGGCACAATGAGCAGTTCTTC. This encodes CASSVGTGHNEQFF.

This chain joins TRBV2 and TRBJ2-7; D is perhaps TRBD2 (6 bases). The ends were cut back, 6 bases at V and 3 bases at J, with 15 bases in the middle. CDR3 length: 14 amino acids. The germline V gene encodes CDR1 SNHLY and CDR2 FYNNEI. As DNA, the CDR3 is TGTGCCAGCAGACCGGCGGGGAGATTCTACGAGCAGTACTTC. Its translation is CASRPAGRFYEQYF. Combining the CDR3 with reference TRBV2 and TRBJ2-7 gives the whole variable domain EPEVTQTPSHQVTQMGQEVILRCVPISNHLYFYWYRQILGQKVEFLVSFYNNEISEKSEIFDDQFSVERPDGSNFTLKIRSTKLEDSAMYFCASRPAGRFYEQYFGPGTRLTVT.